The entry below describes one T cell receptor (beta chain). In the original workflow: Amplified reference gene primers provided the basis for estimating nucleated cell counts. Profiling relied on immunoSEQ multiplex PCR, and the TCRdb table lists in-frame clones only, not all of them. That table furnishes V, J and clone size, whereas the DNA furnished D and trimming. The table records more than 100,000 clones, about 85% of them present only once. Per the germline V gene, CDR1 is LGHDT and CDR2 is YNNKEL (reference sequence). CDR3 size: 15 residues. V was clipped by 5 bases and J by 4 bases; unmatched bases: 7. The record originates from a study of blood T cell repertoires in COVID-19. Background on the study: Sources were T cells, B-cell-depleted T cells, or PBMCs; the material itself was cDNA or gDNA.

The material sequenced was peripheral blood. The chain links TRBV3-1 (or the pseudogene TRBV3-2) to TRBJ2-3; the match to TRBD2 covers 9 bases. The sequence came from a man older than 75 with acute or convalescent COVID-19. The CDR3 sequence: CASSSYSGSADTQYF. The CDR3 nucleotides read TGTGCCAGCAGCTCTTATAGCGGGAGTGCAGATACGCAGTATTTT.